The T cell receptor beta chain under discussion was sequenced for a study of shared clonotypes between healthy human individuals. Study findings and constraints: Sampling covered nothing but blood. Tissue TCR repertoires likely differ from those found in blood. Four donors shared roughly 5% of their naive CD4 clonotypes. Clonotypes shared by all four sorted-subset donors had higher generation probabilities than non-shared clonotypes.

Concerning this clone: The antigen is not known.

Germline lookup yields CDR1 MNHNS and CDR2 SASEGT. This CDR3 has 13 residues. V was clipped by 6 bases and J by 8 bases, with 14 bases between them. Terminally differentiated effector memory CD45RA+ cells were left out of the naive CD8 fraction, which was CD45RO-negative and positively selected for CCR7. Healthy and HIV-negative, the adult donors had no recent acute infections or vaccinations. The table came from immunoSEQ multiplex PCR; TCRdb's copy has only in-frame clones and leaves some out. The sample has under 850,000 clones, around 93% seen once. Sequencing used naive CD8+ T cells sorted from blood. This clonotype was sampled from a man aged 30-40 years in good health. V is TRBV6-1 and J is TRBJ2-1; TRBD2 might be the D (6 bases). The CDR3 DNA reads TGTGCCAGCAGGGGGGGTGGGTCAGATGAGCAGTTCTTC. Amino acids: CASRGGGSDEQFF.